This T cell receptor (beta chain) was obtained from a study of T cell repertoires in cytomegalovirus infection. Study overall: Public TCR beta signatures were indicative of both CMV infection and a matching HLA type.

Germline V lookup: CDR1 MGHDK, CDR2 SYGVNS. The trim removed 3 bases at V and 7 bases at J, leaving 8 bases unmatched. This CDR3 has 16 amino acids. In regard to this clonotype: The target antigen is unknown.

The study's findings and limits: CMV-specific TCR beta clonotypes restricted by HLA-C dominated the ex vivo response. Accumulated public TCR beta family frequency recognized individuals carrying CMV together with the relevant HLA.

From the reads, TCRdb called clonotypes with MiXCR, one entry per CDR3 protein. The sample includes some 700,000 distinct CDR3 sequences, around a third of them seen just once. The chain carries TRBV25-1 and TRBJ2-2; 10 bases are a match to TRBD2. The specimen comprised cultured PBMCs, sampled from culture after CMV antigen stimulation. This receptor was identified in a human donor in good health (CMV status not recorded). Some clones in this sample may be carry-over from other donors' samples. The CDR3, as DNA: TGTGCCAGCAGTGACCCCGGGACTAGCGCGATCGGGGAGCTGTTTTTT. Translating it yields CASSDPGTSAIGELFF.